This TCR beta chain was observed in a study of T cell responses to AZD1222 COVID-19 vaccine. Profiled with immunoSEQ multiplex PCR; TCRdb holds only in-frame clones, not every one. The sample shows around 110,000 clones, 80% to 95% of them seen only once. Analyses pooled second doses at about 4 or about 12 weeks. Findings and limits, study-wide: Among the donors, most were white British and more were female, and clonal diversity was possibly underestimated. Spike-specific TCR breadth and depth both grew after two AZD1222 doses. Spike regions recognized by vaccine-associated CD4 TCRs spanned the protein, led by 160-218 and 743-854.

Details on this clone: Its antigen is unknown.

V was clipped by 3 bases and J by 2 bases, with 15 bases between them. Germline CDR1 reads SGDLS; CDR2 reads YYNGEE. The CDR3 extends over 15 amino acids. Sequences were derived from peripheral blood, sampled 28 days after the second AZD1222 dose. The rearrangement links TRBV9 to TRBJ2-7; D may correspond to TRBD1 or TRBD2 (7 bases each). The receptor was derived from an adult who received the AZD1222 COVID-19 vaccine. CDR3 DNA: TGTGCCAGCAGCGCGGGGGGACAGCGGACCTACGAGCAGTACTTC. Translating it yields CASSAGGQRTYEQYF.